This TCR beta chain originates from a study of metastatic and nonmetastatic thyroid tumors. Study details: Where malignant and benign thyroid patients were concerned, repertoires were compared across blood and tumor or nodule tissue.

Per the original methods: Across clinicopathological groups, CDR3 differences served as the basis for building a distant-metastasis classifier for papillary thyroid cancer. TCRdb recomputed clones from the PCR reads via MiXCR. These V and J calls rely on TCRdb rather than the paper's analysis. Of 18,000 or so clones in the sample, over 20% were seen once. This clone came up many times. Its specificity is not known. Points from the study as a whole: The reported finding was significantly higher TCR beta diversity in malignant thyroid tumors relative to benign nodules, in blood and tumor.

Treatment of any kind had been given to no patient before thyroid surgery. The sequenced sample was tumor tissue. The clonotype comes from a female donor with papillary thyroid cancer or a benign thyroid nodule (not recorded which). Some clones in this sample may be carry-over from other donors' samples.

Here the CDR3 reads CASSEGVFYTGYGYTF. The CDR3 DNA reads as TGTGCCAGCAGTGAAGGGGTTTTTTACACCGGCTATGGCTACACCTTC. V and J are TRBV2 and TRBJ1-2; D is ambiguous. V lost 1 base to trimming and J lost 4 bases, with 16 bases between them. From germline, CDR1 is SNHLY and CDR2 FYNNEI. CDR3 length: 16 residues.